The clone carrying this TCR beta chain was recorded at least ten times. Its antigen is unidentified. From 15-18 subjects, each sequencing run yielded over 160 million TCR-beta sequences. TCRdb ran MiXCR on the 5' RACE reads and lists one entry per CDR3 protein. Of around 47,000 distinct CDR3 sequences listed, 10% to 15% are singletons. This entry comes from a study of neurological immune-mediated disorders. Study-wide results and caveats: The most TCR clonal expansion was seen in HTLV-1-associated myelopathy, whereas the least was seen in multiple sclerosis, below the level in healthy controls. No CDR3 amino acid sequences were shared by expanded clones across subjects, suggesting private repertoires in all groups.

Sequenced input: PBMCs. This TCR was sampled from a female donor in good health.

DNA of the CDR3: TGTGCCAGCAGTCCTCAAGGGGGTTGGGGCATTCAGTACTTC. As protein: CASSPQGGWGIQYF. This chain connects TRBV28 to TRBJ2-4; D is possibly TRBD1 (6 bases). There are 14 residues in the CDR3. Per the germline V gene, CDR1 is MDHEN and CDR2 is SYDVKM. Trimming removed 5 bases from V and 9 bases from J, with 17 bases in between.